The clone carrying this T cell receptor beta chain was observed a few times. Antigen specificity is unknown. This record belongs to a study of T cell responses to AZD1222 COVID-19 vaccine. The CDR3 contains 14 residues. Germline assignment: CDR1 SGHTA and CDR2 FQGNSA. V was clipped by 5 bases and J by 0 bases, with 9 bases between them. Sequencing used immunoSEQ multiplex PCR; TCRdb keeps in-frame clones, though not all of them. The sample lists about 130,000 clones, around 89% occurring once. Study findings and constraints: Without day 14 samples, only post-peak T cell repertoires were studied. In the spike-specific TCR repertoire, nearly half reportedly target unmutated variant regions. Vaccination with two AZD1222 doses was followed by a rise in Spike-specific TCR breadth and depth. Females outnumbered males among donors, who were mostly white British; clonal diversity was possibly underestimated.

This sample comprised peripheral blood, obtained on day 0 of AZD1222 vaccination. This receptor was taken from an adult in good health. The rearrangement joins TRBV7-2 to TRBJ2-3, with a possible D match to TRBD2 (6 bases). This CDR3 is CASSLSGSTDTQYF. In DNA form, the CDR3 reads TGTGCCAGCAGCCTGAGCGGGAGCACAGATACGCAGTATTTT.